The rows below give T cell receptor beta chains drawn from one sample of a study of blood T cell repertoires in COVID-19. Profiled with immunoSEQ multiplex PCR; TCRdb holds only in-frame clones, not every one. Here the sample spans some 150,000 clones, more than 80% being singletons. Sequences were obtained from peripheral blood. These receptors were obtained from a man aged 45-60 years with acute or convalescent COVID-19. Both conserved end residues are part of each CDR3. The order of the fields is J gene, CDR3 length, D gene, V gene, clone size, CDR3 DNA, CDR3 protein. The D gene is left open where the match is weak. Clone sizes are given selectively: once, few, many, or a class where the clone is expanded.

J gene: TRBJ1-5; CDR3 length: 15; D gene: TRBD1; V gene: TRBV27; clone size: .; CDR3 DNA: TGTGCCAGCAGAGCCGGGACAGGGGCAATTCAGCCCCAGCATTTT; CDR3 protein: CASRAGTGAIQPQHF
J gene: TRBJ1-1; CDR3 length: 13; D gene: TRBD1; V gene: TRBV27; clone size: .; CDR3 DNA: TGTGCCAGCAGTTTTTTACAGGGGACGGAAGCTTTCTTT; CDR3 protein: CASSFLQGTEAFF
J gene: TRBJ2-2; CDR3 length: 16; D gene: .; V gene: TRBV9; clone size: .; CDR3 DNA: TGTGCCAGCAGCGTATCAGGGAACGCGAACACCGGGGAGCTGTTTTTT; CDR3 protein: CASSVSGNANTGELFF
J gene: TRBJ1-3; CDR3 length: 15; D gene: TRBD1; V gene: TRBV28; clone size: .; CDR3 DNA: TGTGCCAGCAGTTCTACAGGGGGATTCAGAAACACCATATATTTT; CDR3 protein: CASSSTGGFRNTIYF
J gene: TRBJ1-4; CDR3 length: 12; D gene: .; V gene: TRBV9; clone size: .; CDR3 DNA: TGTGCCAGCAGCGGAGTAAGAACTGGACTGTTTTTT; CDR3 protein: CASSGVRTGLFF
J gene: TRBJ2-7; CDR3 length: 12; D gene: TRBD1; V gene: TRBV6-5; clone size: .; CDR3 DNA: TGTGCCAGCAGAGTTACAGGGGTCGAGCAGTACTTC; CDR3 protein: CASRVTGVEQYF
J gene: TRBJ2-5; CDR3 length: 14; D gene: .; V gene: TRBV10-3; clone size: .; CDR3 DNA: TGTGCCATCGGGAGGTTAGGTGATCAGGAGACCCAGTACTTC; CDR3 protein: CAIGRLGDQETQYF
J gene: TRBJ1-2; CDR3 length: 15; D gene: .; V gene: TRBV6-5; clone size: .; CDR3 DNA: TGTGCCAGCAGTCCACAGGGCCTAATTTCCTTTGGCTACACCTTC; CDR3 protein: CASSPQGLISFGYTF
J gene: TRBJ2-1; CDR3 length: 18; D gene: TRBD2; V gene: TRBV25-1; clone size: .; CDR3 DNA: TGTGCCAGCAGTGGAATCAGAGGACTAGCGGGAGTTGTCAATGAGCAGTTCTTC; CDR3 protein: CASSGIRGLAGVVNEQFF
J gene: TRBJ2-1; CDR3 length: 15; D gene: TRBD2; V gene: TRBV5-4; clone size: .; CDR3 DNA: TGTGCCAGCAGCTTGAAGCGGGGGGACCTCAATGAGCAGTTCTTC; CDR3 protein: CASSLKRGDLNEQFF
J gene: TRBJ2-5; CDR3 length: 12; D gene: .; V gene: TRBV19; clone size: .; CDR3 DNA: TGTGCCAGTAGTAACAAAGAAGAGACCCAGTACTTC; CDR3 protein: CASSNKEETQYF
J gene: TRBJ2-2; CDR3 length: 15; D gene: .; V gene: TRBV9; clone size: .; CDR3 DNA: TGTGCCAGCAGCTCCCGCAGTTTTCCGACCGGGGAGCTGTTTTTT; CDR3 protein: CASSSRSFPTGELFF
J gene: TRBJ1-4; CDR3 length: 18; D gene: .; V gene: TRBV18; clone size: .; CDR3 DNA: TGTGCCAGCTCACAAAACAGGCGCAACAGGGCAACTAATGAAAAACTGTTTTTT; CDR3 protein: CASSQNRRNRATNEKLFF
J gene: TRBJ2-2; CDR3 length: 17; D gene: TRBD2; V gene: TRBV9; clone size: .; CDR3 DNA: TGTGCCAGCAGCCAGATCCTAGCGGGGAGAGAAACCGGGGAGCTGTTTTTT; CDR3 protein: CASSQILAGRETGELFF
J gene: TRBJ2-2; CDR3 length: 16; D gene: TRBD1; V gene: TRBV10-2; clone size: .; CDR3 DNA: TGCGCCAGCAGGATAGACCGGGACAGGGGAGCCGGGGAGCTGTTTTTT; CDR3 protein: CASRIDRDRGAGELFF
J gene: TRBJ1-3; CDR3 length: 15; D gene: TRBD1; V gene: TRBV9; clone size: .; CDR3 DNA: TGTGCCAGCAGCATACAGGGGGCGGCTGGAAACACCATATATTTT; CDR3 protein: CASSIQGAAGNTIYF
J gene: TRBJ2-7; CDR3 length: 14; D gene: .; V gene: TRBV15; clone size: once; CDR3 DNA: TGTGCCACCAGCAGAGTCCAGGACTTGTACGAGCAGTACTTC; CDR3 protein: CATSRVQDLYEQYF
J gene: TRBJ2-3; CDR3 length: 16; D gene: .; V gene: TRBV6-2/TRBV6-3; clone size: .; CDR3 DNA: TGTGCCAGCAGCGACCCCCCTTCGAGCGGCACAGATACGCAGTATTTT; CDR3 protein: CASSDPPSSGTDTQYF
J gene: TRBJ2-2; CDR3 length: 20; D gene: TRBD2; V gene: TRBV7-6; clone size: once; CDR3 DNA: TGTGCCAGCAGCTTAAGGTTGGGGCTAGCGGGGGGTCAGAACACCGGGGAGCTGTTTTTT; CDR3 protein: CASSLRLGLAGGQNTGELFF
J gene: TRBJ2-7; CDR3 length: 15; D gene: TRBD1; V gene: TRBV3-1/TRBV3-2; clone size: .; CDR3 DNA: TGTGCCAGCAGCCAACCCGGGACAGGGATGGACGAGCAGTACTTC; CDR3 protein: CASSQPGTGMDEQYF